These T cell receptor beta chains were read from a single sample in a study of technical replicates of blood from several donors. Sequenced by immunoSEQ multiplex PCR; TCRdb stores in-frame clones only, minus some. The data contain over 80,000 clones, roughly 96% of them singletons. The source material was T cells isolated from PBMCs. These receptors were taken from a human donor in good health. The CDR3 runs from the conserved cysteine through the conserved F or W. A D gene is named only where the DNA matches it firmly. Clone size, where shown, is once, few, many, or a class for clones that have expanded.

CASSLRGQYYGYTF TGTGCCAGCAGTTTAAGGGGCCAATACTATGGCTACACCTTC TRBJ1-2 TRBV27 NA NA
CASSLPDRGPDTQYF TGTGCCAGCAGCTTACCGGACAGGGGCCCAGATACGCAGTATTTT TRBJ2-3 TRBV11-3 TRBD1 NA
CASSEQQNEQFF TGTGCCAGCAGTGAACAACAGAATGAGCAGTTCTTC TRBJ2-1 TRBV6-1 NA NA
CASSLELDWTDTQYF TGTGCCAGCAGCTTGGAACTGGACTGGACAGATACGCAGTATTTT TRBJ2-3 TRBV7-8 NA NA
CAWRGDNNQPQHF TGTGCCTGGAGGGGGGACAACAATCAGCCCCAGCATTTT TRBJ1-5 TRBV30 NA NA
CASSQGLRGGGILDQPQHF TGCGCCAGCAGCCAAGGGCTCAGAGGGGGGGGAATCTTAGATCAGCCCCAGCATTTT TRBJ1-5 TRBV4-1 NA NA
CASSQEGLYEQYF TGCGCCAGCAGCCAAGAGGGCCTCTACGAGCAGTACTTC TRBJ2-7 TRBV4-1 NA NA
CARSLGARPDYGYTF TGTGCCAGAAGCTTGGGGGCGAGACCTGACTATGGCTACACCTTC TRBJ1-2 TRBV5-3 NA few
CASSLGTSGRAWDEQFF TGCGCCAGCAGCTTGGGGACTAGCGGGAGGGCCTGGGATGAGCAGTTCTTC TRBJ2-1 TRBV5-1 TRBD2 NA
CASSLDRGTNQETQYF TGTGCCAGCAGCTTAGACCGCGGGACTAATCAAGAGACCCAGTACTTC TRBJ2-5 TRBV13 TRBD2 NA
CASSAYPEEQYF TGTGCCAGCAGCGCCTACCCGGAGGAGCAGTACTTC TRBJ2-7 TRBV7-2 NA NA
CASQTVASPRDEQFF TGTGCCAGCCAAACAGTAGCGTCCCCTCGGGATGAGCAGTTCTTC TRBJ2-1 TRBV7-9 NA NA
CASSLVEGYNEQFF TGTGCCAGCAGCTTAGTGGAGGGATACAATGAGCAGTTCTTC TRBJ2-1 TRBV7-9 NA NA
CSALLVTQYF TGCAGTGCCCTACTTGTGACCCAGTACTTC TRBJ2-5 TRBV20-1 NA NA
CASSLEGLAGGEQFF TGTGCCAGCAGTTTAGAGGGACTAGCGGGAGGTGAGCAGTTCTTC TRBJ2-1 TRBV6-5 TRBD2 NA
CASNGTITYEQYF TGTGCCAGCAACGGGACAATCACCTACGAGCAGTACTTC TRBJ2-7 TRBV9 NA NA
CASSTLTSGRALNEQFF TGTGCCAGTAGTACCCTGACTAGCGGGAGGGCCCTAAATGAGCAGTTCTTC TRBJ2-1 TRBV19 TRBD2 NA
CASSRARQGSRTEAFF TGTGCCAGCAGCCGCGCTCGACAGGGCAGTCGGACTGAAGCTTTCTTT TRBJ1-1 TRBV5-8 TRBD1 once
CASSEWGREKEKLFF TGTGCCAGCAGTGAATGGGGCAGGGAAAAAGAAAAACTGTTTTTT TRBJ1-4 TRBV25-1 NA NA
CASIAQGSHYEQYF TGTGCCAGCATCGCACAGGGCTCCCACTACGAGCAGTACTTC TRBJ2-7 TRBV11-3 NA once
CASSGGWGQGFNEQYF TGTGCCAGCAGTGGGGGTTGGGGACAGGGGTTCAACGAGCAGTACTTC TRBJ2-7 TRBV2 TRBD1 NA
CASSDQSGRIDEQFF TGCGCCAGCAGTGATCAAAGCGGGAGAATCGATGAGCAGTTCTTC TRBJ2-1 TRBV10-1 TRBD2 NA
CASSPRVYSYEQYF TGTGCCAGCAGTCCCAGGGTTTACTCCTACGAGCAGTACTTC TRBJ2-7 TRBV27 NA NA
CASTPGPGISGYTF TGTGCCAGCACCCCTGGGCCAGGGATTTCTGGCTACACCTTC TRBJ1-2 TRBV28 NA NA
CASSQDGQGGTQYF TGCGCCAGCAGCCAAGACGGACAGGGAGGGACGCAGTATTTT TRBJ2-3 TRBV4-3 NA NA
CATSRDLRGGKDTQYF TGTGCCACCAGCAGAGATCTGCGGGGGGGGAAAGATACGCAGTATTTT TRBJ2-3 TRBV15 TRBD2 NA
CASSFDLMEDF TGTGCCAGCAGCTTCGACCTCATGGAGGACTTC TRBJ2-7 TRBV5-4 NA NA
CASREQPNTGELFF TGTGCCAGCCGGGAACAACCGAACACCGGGGAGCTGTTTTTT TRBJ2-2 TRBV2 NA NA
CAISELMVGGGNQPQHF TGTGCCATCAGTGAGCTTATGGTGGGGGGGGGCAATCAGCCCCAGCATTTT TRBJ1-5 TRBV10-3 NA NA
CASSLNEQFF TGTGCCAGCTCCCTGAATGAGCAGTTCTTC TRBJ2-1 TRBV18 NA NA
CASSPSITSGRDNEQFF TGCGCCAGCAGCCCATCAATTACTAGCGGGAGAGACAATGAGCAGTTCTTC TRBJ2-1 TRBV5-1 TRBD2 NA
CAVDSRNGYTF TGTGCCGTAGACAGTAGAAACGGCTACACCTTC TRBJ1-2 TRBV19 NA NA
CASSRDYQETQYF TGTGCCAGCAGCCGGGACTATCAAGAGACCCAGTACTTC TRBJ2-5 TRBV2 TRBD2 NA
CASSYSYPGNEKLFF TGTGCCAGCAGTTACTCGTACCCGGGTAATGAAAAACTGTTTTTT TRBJ1-4 TRBV6-5 NA NA
CASSRLQGTDTQYF TGTGCCAGCAGCCGTTTACAGGGGACAGATACGCAGTATTTT TRBJ2-3 TRBV5-4 TRBD1 NA
CASRGTGTYNEQFF TGTGCCAGCAGAGGGACAGGGACATACAATGAGCAGTTCTTC TRBJ2-1 TRBV6-5 TRBD1 NA
CASSLDRLTSGGNTGELFF TGTGCCAGCAGCTTAGATCGATTGACTAGCGGGGGGAACACCGGGGAGCTGTTTTTT TRBJ2-2 TRBV11-3 TRBD2 NA
CASSPNSDREYEQYF TGTGCCAGCAGCCCAAACTCTGACAGGGAATACGAGCAGTACTTC TRBJ2-7 TRBV4-2 TRBD1 once
CASSWTSVQYQETQYF TGTGCCAGCAGCTGGACTAGCGTACAGTACCAAGAGACCCAGTACTTC TRBJ2-5 TRBV11-2 TRBD2 NA
CASSPRWDASGRAVNEQFF TGTGCCAGCAGCCCGAGATGGGACGCTAGCGGGAGGGCCGTAAATGAGCAGTTCTTC TRBJ2-1 TRBV9 TRBD2 NA
CASSPFPNRDNTDTQYF TGTGCCAGCAGCCCGTTCCCTAACAGGGACAACACAGATACGCAGTATTTT TRBJ2-3 TRBV7-9 NA NA
CASSRDGTGNYEQYF TGCGCCAGCAGCAGGGACGGGACAGGGAACTACGAGCAGTACTTC TRBJ2-7 TRBV4-1 TRBD1 NA
CASELSREETQYF TGTGCCAGCGAGCTGTCCAGGGAAGAGACCCAGTACTTC TRBJ2-5 TRBV27 NA NA
CASSLGQDRGEKLFF TGTGCCAGCAGCTTAGGACAGGACAGAGGGGAAAAACTGTTTTTT TRBJ1-4 TRBV7-9 NA NA
CASRPGDREAGELFF TGTGCCAGCAGGCCGGGGGACAGGGAGGCCGGGGAGCTGTTTTTT TRBJ2-2 TRBV28 TRBD1 NA